This TCR beta chain was sequenced in a study of beta chain features in type 1 diabetes. Study-level findings and limits: The study found moderately but significantly shorter TCRB CDR3s in all four CD4+ subsets of Type 1 diabetes patients. Healthy donors had naive, central memory and Treg TCRB repertoires that appeared less similar than those seen among patients.

Every donor provided one heparinised blood draw, which averaged approximately 100 mL. A note on this clone: Its antigen is not identified.

After removal of 8 bases from V and 2 bases from J, the junction contained 11 bases not matched to a gene. This CDR3 is built from 16 residues. The study reverse transcribed the entire isolated RNA, so it sequenced expressed TCRB transcripts. Profiling relied on immunoSEQ multiplex PCR, and the TCRdb table lists in-frame clones only, not all of them. Of about 120,000 clones in the sample, approximately 15% were seen once. The chain employs TRBV23-1 and TRBJ2-4; 8 bases align to TRBD2. TRBV23-1 is an open reading frame, and its role is uncertain. The sample consisted of central memory CD4+ T cells from blood. This clonotype was obtained from a man in his late teens or twenties with type 1 diabetes. The CDR3 protein is CASGRGGLRTKNIQYF. For the CDR3, the DNA is TGCGCCAGCGGTCGGGGGGGCTTAAGAACCAAAAACATTCAGTACTTC.